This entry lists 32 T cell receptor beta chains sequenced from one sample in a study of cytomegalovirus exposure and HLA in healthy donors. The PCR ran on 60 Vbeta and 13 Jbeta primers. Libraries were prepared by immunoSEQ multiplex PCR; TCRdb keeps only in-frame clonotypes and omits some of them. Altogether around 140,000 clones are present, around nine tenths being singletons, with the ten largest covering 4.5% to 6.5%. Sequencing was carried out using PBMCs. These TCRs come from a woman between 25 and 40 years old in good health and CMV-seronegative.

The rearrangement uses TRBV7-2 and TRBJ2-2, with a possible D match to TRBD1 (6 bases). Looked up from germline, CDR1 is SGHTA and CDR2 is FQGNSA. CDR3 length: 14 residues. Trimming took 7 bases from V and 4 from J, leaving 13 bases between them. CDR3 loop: CASKSTGSTGELFF. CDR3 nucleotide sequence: TGTGCCAGCAAATCGACAGGAAGCACCGGGGAGCTGTTTTTT. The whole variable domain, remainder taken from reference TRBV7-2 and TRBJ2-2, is GAGVSQSPSNKVTEKGKDVELRCDPISGHTALYWYRQSLGQGLEFLIYFQGNSAPDKSGLPSDRFSAERTGGSVSTLTIQRTQQEDSAVYLCASKSTGSTGELFFGEGSRLTVL.

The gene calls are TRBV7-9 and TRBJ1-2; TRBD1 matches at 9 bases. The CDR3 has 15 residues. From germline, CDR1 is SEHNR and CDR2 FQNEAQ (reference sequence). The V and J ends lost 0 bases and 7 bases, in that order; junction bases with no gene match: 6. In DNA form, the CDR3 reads TGTGCCAGCAGCTTAGCGATCGGACAGGGGCTTGGCTACACCTTC. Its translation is CASSLAIGQGLGYTF.

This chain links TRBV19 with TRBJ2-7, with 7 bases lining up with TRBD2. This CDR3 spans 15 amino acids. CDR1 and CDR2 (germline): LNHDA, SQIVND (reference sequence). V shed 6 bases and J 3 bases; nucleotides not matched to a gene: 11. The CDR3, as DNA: TGTGCCAGTAGCCTCATTGCGGGGGAAGGCTACGAGCAGTACTTC. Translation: CASSLIAGEGYEQYF.

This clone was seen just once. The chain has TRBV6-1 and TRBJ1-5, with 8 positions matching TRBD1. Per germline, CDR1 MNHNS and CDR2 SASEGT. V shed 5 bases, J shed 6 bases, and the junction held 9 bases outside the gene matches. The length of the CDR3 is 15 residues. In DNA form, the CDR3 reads TGTGCCAGCAGTACAATAGGACAGGGATTTCAGCCCCAGCATTTT. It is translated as CASSTIGQGFQPQHF.

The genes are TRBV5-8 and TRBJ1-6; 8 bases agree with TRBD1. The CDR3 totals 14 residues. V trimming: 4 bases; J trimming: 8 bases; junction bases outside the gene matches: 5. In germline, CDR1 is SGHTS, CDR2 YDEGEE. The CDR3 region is CASSRDRGHSPLHF. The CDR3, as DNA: TGTGCCAGCAGCCGTGACAGGGGCCATTCACCCCTCCACTTT.

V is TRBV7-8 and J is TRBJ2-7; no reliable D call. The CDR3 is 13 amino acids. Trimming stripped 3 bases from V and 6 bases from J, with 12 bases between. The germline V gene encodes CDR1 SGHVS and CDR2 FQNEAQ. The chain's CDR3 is CASSLETHREQYF. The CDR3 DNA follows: TGTGCCAGCAGCTTGGAGACCCACCGCGAGCAGTACTTC.

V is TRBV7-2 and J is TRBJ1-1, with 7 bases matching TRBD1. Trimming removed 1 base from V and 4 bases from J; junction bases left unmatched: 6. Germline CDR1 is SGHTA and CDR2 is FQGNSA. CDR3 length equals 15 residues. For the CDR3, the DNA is TGTGCCAGCAGCTTAGGAGGGGGCTGGGGCACTGAAGCTTTCTTT. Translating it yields CASSLGGGWGTEAFF.

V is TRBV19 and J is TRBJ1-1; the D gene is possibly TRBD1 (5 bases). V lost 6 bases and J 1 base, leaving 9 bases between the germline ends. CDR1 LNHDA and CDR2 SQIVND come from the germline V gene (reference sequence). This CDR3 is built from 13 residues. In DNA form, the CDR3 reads TGTGCCAGTAGCAGCGACAGGAACACTGAAGCTTTCTTT. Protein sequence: CASSSDRNTEAFF.

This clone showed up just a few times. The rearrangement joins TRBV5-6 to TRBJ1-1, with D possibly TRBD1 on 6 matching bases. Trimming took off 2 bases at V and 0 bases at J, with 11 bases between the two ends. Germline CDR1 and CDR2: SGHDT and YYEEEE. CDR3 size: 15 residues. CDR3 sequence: CASSFHGTMNTEAFF. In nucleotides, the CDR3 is TGTGCCAGCAGCTTTCACGGGACAATGAACACTGAAGCTTTCTTT.

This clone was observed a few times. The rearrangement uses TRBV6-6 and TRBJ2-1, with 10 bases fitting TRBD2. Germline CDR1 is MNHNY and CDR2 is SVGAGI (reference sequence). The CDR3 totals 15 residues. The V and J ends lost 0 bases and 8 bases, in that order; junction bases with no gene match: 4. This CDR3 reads CASSYSTSGRDEQFF. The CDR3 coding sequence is TGTGCCAGCAGTTACTCGACCAGCGGGAGGGATGAGCAGTTCTTC.

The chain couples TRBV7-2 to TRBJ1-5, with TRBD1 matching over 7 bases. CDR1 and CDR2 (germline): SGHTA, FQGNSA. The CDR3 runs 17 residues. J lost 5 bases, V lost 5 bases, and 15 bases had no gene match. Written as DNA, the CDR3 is TGTGCCAGCAGCCCCTACCAGATACAGGGGTGGTATCAGCCCCAGCATTTT. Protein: CASSPYQIQGWYQPQHF.

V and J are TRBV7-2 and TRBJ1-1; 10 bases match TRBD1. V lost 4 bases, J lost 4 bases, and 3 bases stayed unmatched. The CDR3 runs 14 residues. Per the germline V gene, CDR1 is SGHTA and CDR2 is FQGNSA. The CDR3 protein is CASSWDRGSTEAFF. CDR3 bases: TGTGCCAGCAGCTGGGACAGGGGAAGCACTGAAGCTTTCTTT.

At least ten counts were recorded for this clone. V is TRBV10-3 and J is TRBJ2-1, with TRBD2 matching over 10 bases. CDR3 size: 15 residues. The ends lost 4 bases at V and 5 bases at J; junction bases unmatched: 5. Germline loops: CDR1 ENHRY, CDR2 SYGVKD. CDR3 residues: CAISGLAGEHNEQFF. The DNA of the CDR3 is TGTGCCATCAGTGGTCTAGCGGGAGAGCACAATGAGCAGTTCTTC.

The CDR3 spells CASSLAMASGSLNEQFF. The CDR3, as DNA: TGTGCCAGCAGCTTAGCGATGGCTAGCGGGAGTTTGAATGAGCAGTTCTTC. V and J are TRBV7-9 and TRBJ2-1, with TRBD2 identical over 10 bases. The ends lost 0 bases at V and 7 bases at J; junction bases unmatched: 9. Germline values: CDR1 SEHNR, CDR2 FQNEAQ (reference sequence). The CDR3 is made up of 17 amino acids.

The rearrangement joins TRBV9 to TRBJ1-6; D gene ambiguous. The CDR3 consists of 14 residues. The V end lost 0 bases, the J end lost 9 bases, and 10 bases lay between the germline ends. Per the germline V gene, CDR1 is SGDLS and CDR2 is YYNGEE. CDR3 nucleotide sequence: TGTGCCAGCAGCGTAGCTATTGAGGGTTCACCCCTCCACTTT. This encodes CASSVAIEGSPLHF. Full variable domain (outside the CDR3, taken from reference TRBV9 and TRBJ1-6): DSGVTQTPKHLITATGQRVTLRCSPRSGDLSVYWYQQSLDQGLQFLIQYYNGEERAKGNILERFSAQQFPDLHSELNLSSLELGDSALYFCASSVAIEGSPLHFGNGTRLTVT.

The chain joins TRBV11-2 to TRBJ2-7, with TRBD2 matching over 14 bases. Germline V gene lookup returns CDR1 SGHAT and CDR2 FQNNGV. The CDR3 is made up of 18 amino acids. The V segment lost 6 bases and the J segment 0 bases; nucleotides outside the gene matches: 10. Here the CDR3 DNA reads TGTGCCAGCAGTCCCGGGACTAGCGGGGGCCCGAGCTCCTACGAGCAGTACTTC. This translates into CASSPGTSGGPSSYEQYF.

CDR3 nucleotide sequence: TGTGCCAGCAGCTTAGAGGAGAATCAGCCCCAGCATTTT. Translating it yields CASSLEENQPQHF. V is TRBV7-9 and J is TRBJ1-5; D ambiguous. Trimming took 1 base from V and 4 from J, leaving 5 bases between them. Per germline, CDR1 SEHNR and CDR2 FQNEAQ (reference sequence). The CDR3 spans 13 residues.

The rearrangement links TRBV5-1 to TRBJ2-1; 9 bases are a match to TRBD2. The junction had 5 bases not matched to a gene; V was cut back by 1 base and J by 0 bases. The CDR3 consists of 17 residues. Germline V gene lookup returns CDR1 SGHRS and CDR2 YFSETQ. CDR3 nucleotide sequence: TGCGCCAGCAGCTTGTTGCTAGCGGGATACTCCTACAATGAGCAGTTCTTC. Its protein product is CASSLLLAGYSYNEQFF. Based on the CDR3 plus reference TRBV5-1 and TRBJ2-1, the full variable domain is KAGVTQTPRYLIKTRGQQVTLSCSPISGHRSVSWYQQTPGQGLQFLFEYFSETQRNKGNFPGRFSGRQFSNSRSEMNVSTLELGDSALYLCASSLLLAGYSYNEQFFGPGTRLTVL.

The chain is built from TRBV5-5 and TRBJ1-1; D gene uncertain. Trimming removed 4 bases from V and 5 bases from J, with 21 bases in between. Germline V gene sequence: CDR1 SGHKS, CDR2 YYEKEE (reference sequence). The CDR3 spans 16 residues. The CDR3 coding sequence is TGTGCCAGCAGCCGCAGTGGAGGCGCAGGTGGAACTGAAGCTTTCTTT. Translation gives CASSRSGGAGGTEAFF.

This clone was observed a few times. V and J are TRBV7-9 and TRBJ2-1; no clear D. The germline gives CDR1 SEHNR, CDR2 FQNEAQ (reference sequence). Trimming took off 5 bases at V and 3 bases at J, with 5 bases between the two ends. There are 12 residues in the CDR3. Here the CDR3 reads CASSPVYNEQFF. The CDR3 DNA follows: TGTGCCAGCAGCCCTGTCTACAATGAGCAGTTCTTC.

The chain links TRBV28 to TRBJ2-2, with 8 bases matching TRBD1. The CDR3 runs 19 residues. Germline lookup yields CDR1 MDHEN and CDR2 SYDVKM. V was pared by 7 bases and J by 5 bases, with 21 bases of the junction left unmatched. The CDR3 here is CASTSQSFRGRMMTGELFF. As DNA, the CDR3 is TGTGCCAGCACCTCCCAATCCTTCAGGGGGCGAATGATGACCGGGGAGCTGTTTTTT.

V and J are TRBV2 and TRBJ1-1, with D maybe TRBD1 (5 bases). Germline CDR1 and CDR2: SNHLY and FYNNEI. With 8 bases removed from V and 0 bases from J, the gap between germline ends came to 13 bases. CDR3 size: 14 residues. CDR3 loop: CASQWGEMNTEAFF. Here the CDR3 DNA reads TGTGCCAGCCAATGGGGGGAAATGAACACTGAAGCTTTCTTT.

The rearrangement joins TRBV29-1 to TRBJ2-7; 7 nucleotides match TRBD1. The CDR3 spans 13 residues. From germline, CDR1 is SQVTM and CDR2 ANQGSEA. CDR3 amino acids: CSFSYRQGQEQYF. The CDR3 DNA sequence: TGCAGTTTCTCCTACCGACAGGGACAGGAGCAGTACTTC.

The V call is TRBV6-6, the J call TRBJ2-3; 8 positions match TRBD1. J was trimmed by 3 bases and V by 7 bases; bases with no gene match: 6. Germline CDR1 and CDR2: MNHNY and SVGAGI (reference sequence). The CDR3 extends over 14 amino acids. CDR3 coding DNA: TGTGCCAGCACCACGCAGGGGGCAACAGATACGCAGTATTTT. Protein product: CASTTQGATDTQYF.

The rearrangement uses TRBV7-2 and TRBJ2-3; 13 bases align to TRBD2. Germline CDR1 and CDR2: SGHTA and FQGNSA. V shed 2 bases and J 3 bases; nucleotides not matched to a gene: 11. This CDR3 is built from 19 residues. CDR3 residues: CASSLPARTSGSGTDTQYF. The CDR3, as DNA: TGTGCCAGCAGCTTACCGGCCCGGACTAGCGGGAGTGGGACAGATACGCAGTATTTT.

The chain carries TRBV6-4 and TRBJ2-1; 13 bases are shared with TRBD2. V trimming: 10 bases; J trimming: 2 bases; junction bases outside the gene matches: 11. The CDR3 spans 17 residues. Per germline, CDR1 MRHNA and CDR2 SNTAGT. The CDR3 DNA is TGTGCCATCCACGATTCACTAGCGGGAGGGCCCTACAATGAGCAGTTCTTC. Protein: CAIHDSLAGGPYNEQFF.

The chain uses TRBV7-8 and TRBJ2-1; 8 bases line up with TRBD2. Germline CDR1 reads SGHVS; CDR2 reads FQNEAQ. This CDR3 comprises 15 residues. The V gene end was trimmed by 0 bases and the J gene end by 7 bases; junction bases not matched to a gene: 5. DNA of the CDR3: TGTGCCAGCAGCTTAGCCTCGGGGGGGAGTAATGAGCAGTTCTTC. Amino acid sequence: CASSLASGGSNEQFF.

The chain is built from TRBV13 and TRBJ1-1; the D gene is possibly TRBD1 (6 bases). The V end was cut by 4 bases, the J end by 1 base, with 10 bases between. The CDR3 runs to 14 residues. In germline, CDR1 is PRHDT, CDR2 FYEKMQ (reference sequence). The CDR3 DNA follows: TGTGCCAGCAGCTCACAGGGATGGAACACTGAAGCTTTCTTT. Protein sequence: CASSSQGWNTEAFF.

Here the CDR3 reads CASSSGGRAAEQYF. The DNA of the CDR3 is TGTGCCAGCAGCTCTGGCGGGAGGGCCGCCGAGCAGTACTTC. The gene calls are TRBV7-6 and TRBJ2-7; the match to TRBD2 covers 9 bases. V shed 4 bases and J 6 bases; nucleotides not matched to a gene: 7. The CDR3 extends over 14 amino acids. Germline V gives CDR1 SGHVS, CDR2 FNYEAQ.

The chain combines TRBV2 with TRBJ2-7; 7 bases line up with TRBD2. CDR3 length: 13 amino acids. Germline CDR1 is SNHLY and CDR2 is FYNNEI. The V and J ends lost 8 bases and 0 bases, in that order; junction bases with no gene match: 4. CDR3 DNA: TGTGCCAGCGGGGGGGTCAGCTCCTACGAGCAGTACTTC. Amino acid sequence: CASGGVSSYEQYF.

CDR3 nucleotide sequence: TGTGCCAGCAGCTTTCGGGATTCACCCCTCCACTTT. Translation: CASSFRDSPLHF. The chain combines TRBV27 with TRBJ1-6; no clear D gene. V gave up 6 bases and J gave up 8 bases, with 8 bases separating them. The germline CDR1 and CDR2 sequences are MNHEY and SMNVEV (reference sequence). The CDR3 length is 12 residues.

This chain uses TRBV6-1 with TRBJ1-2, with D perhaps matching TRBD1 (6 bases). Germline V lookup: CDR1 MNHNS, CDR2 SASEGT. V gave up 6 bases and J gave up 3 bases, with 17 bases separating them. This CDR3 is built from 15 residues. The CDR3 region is CASSSDRIGHYGYTF. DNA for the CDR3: TGTGCCAGCAGCTCCGACAGGATTGGACACTATGGCTACACCTTC.